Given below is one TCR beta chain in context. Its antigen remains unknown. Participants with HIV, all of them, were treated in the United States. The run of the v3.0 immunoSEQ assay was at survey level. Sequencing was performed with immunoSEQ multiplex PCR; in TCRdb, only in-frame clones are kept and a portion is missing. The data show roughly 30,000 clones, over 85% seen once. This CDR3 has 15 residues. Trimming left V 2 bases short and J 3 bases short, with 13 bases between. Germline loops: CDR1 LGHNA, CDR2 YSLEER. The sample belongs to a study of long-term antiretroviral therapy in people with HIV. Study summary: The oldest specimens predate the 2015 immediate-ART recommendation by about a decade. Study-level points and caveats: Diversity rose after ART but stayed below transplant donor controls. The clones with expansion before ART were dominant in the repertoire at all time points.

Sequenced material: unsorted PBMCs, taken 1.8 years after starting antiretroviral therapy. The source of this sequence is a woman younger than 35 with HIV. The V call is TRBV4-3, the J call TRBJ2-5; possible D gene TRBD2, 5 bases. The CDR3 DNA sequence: TGCGCCAGCAGCCAACGAGGGATGAGAGAAGAGACCCAGTACTTC. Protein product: CASSQRGMREETQYF.